The clone carrying this T cell receptor beta chain was found a few times. The data originate from a study of blood T cell repertoires in COVID-19. Germline CDR1 reads SGHVS; CDR2 reads FQNEAQ. The CDR3 has 14 amino acids. After removal of 6 bases from V and 6 bases from J, the junction contained 5 bases not matched to a gene. The data were produced by immunoSEQ multiplex PCR, yet TCRdb's version contains in-frame clones alone and is incomplete. The data hold fewer than 200,000 clones, with around 83% observed a single time. This receptor was identified in a woman in her forties or fifties in a cohort exposed to, infected with or recovered from COVID-19 (not recorded which). The chain employs TRBV7-8 and TRBJ1-5, with 10 bases fitting TRBD1. Sequencing was carried out using PBMCs or T cells enriched from blood (not recorded which). DNA for the CDR3: TGTGCCAGCAGAAGACAGGGGGCGAGTCAGCCCCAGCATTTT. It is translated as CASRRQGASQPQHF.